The 30 T cell receptor beta chains reported below all come from one sample, sequenced in a study of beta chain features in type 1 diabetes (dated by TCRdb to the late 2010s). The protocol used for the library was the immunoSEQ multiplex PCR assay. All of the isolated RNA was reverse transcribed with the High Capacity cDNA Reverse Transcription Kit, so expressed TCRB transcripts were sequenced. Held by TCRdb, this immuneACCESS table contains in-frame sequences only and omits some clones. Under half of the omission traces to an unresolved V gene where checked; the cause of the rest is unknown. The sample table shows approximately 380,000 clones, and more than 12% are seen once. The ten most abundant clones make up about 0.02% of the sample. The sequenced sample was naive CD4+ T cells from blood. Per the publication, the cell subset or site label means: true naive CD4+ T cells. The origin of the receptors is a woman between 18 and 30 years old in good health.

This clone has just a few counts. The chain combines TRBV6-5 with TRBJ2-7, with a weak D call TRBD2 (5 bases). CDR3 length: 14 amino acids. Looked up from germline, CDR1 is MNHEY and CDR2 is SVGAGI. Deletions cut 6 bases from V and 3 bases from J, with 15 bases between. This CDR3 reads CASRSLSGDYEQYF. CDR3 sequence (DNA): TGTGCCAGCAGGTCTCTATCCGGGGACTACGAGCAGTACTTC.

The chain recombines TRBV29-1 with TRBJ2-3; 8 bases fit TRBD2. Trimming at V came to 2 bases and at J to 5 bases, leaving 6 bases not matched to a gene. The CDR3 consists of 14 residues. Germline CDR1 and CDR2: SQVTM and ANQGSEA. The CDR3 region is CSVEHSGTGDTQYF. CDR3 bases: TGCAGCGTTGAACATAGCGGGACTGGAGATACGCAGTATTTT.

This clone was picked up a small number of times. This specimen includes other DNA sequences encoding the same CDR3. This rearrangement joins TRBV20-1 to TRBJ1-2; the D is unclear. This CDR3 is 11 amino acids long. Germline CDR1 reads DFQATT; CDR2 reads SNEGSKA (reference sequence). V shed 3 bases and J shed 5 bases, with 7 bases lying between them. The CDR3 is CSARAGYGYTF. In DNA, the CDR3 is TGCAGTGCTAGGGCGGGGTATGGCTACACCTTC.

This clone was seen a handful of times. The V gene is TRBV4-2, the J gene TRBJ1-1; 7 bases fit TRBD1. V lost 0 bases to trimming and J lost 0 bases; unmatched junction nucleotides: 10. This CDR3 has 18 amino acids. Germline V gene data show CDR1 as LGHNA and CDR2 as YNFKEQ. The CDR3 nucleotides are TGTGCCAGCAGCCAAGAAGGCTCAGGGGGGTCACTGAACACTGAAGCTTTCTTT. Residues: CASSQEGSGGSLNTEAFF.

The J gene is TRBJ2-1, the V gene TRBV7-9; 9 nucleotides line up with TRBD2. The CDR3 is 15 amino acids. V shed 1 base and J 9 bases; nucleotides not matched to a gene: 7. Germline-derived CDR1 and CDR2 are SEHNR and FQNEAQ (reference sequence). The CDR3 DNA sequence: TGTGCCAGCAGCTTAGTAGCGGGGGAGGGGATTGAGCAGTTCTTC. Residues: CASSLVAGEGIEQFF.

This clone has more than one count but fewer than ten. V gene TRBV18 combines with J gene TRBJ1-4, with 10 bases that match TRBD1. With V trimmed by 7 bases and J by 8 bases, 7 bases remained unmatched. From germline, CDR1 is KGHSH and CDR2 LQKENI. The CDR3 has 14 residues. The CDR3, as DNA: TGTGCCAGCTATACCGGGACAGGGGACGAAAAACTGTTTTTT. Residues: CASYTGTGDEKLFF.

This clone occurred a few times. The gene calls are TRBV5-1 and TRBJ2-1, with a tentative D call TRBD2 (5 bases). Deletions cut 0 bases from V and 10 bases from J, with 11 bases between. This CDR3 spans 13 amino acids. CDR1 and CDR2 (germline): SGHRS, YFSETQ. The CDR3 loop reads CASSLVVSGEQFF. CDR3 bases: TGCGCCAGCAGCTTGGTGGTCAGCGGAGAGCAGTTCTTC.

The sample holds a few counts of this clone. The V gene is TRBV5-8, the J gene TRBJ2-1; D gene uncertain. Trimming removed 4 bases from V and 9 bases from J, with 2 bases in between. The CDR3 length is 9 residues. Per the germline V gene, CDR1 is SGHTS and CDR2 is YDEGEE. The CDR3 DNA is TGTGCCAGCAGCCGTGAGCAGTTCTTC. It yields the protein CASSREQFF. Drawing the rest from reference TRBV5-8 and TRBJ2-1, the complete variable domain is EAGVTQSPTHLIKTRGQQATLRCSPISGHTSVYWYQQALGLGLQFLLWYDEGEERNRGNFPPRFSGRQFPNYSSELNVNALELEDSALYLCASSREQFFGPGTRLTVL.

The rearrangement uses TRBV5-1 and TRBJ2-1; a possible D gene is TRBD2 (5 bases). Germline V lookup: CDR1 SGHRS, CDR2 YFSETQ. The CDR3 runs 23 residues. Trimming took 0 bases from V and 4 from J, leaving 35 bases between them. CDR3 sequence: CASSLVAPQERETKHRGYNEQFF. In DNA, the CDR3 is TGCGCCAGCAGCTTGGTTGCCCCGCAGGAGCGAGAAACTAAACACCGAGGGTACAATGAGCAGTTCTTC.

There are a few counts of this clone. CDR3 amino acids: CASSSGLAGAYEQYF. CDR3 in DNA: TGTGCCAGCAGCTCGGGACTAGCGGGAGCCTACGAGCAGTACTTC. The chain recombines TRBV7-9 with TRBJ2-7, with 14 bases matching TRBD2. CDR1 and CDR2 (germline): SEHNR, FQNEAQ (reference sequence). With 4 bases clipped from V and 2 bases from J, the junction kept 1 base outside the gene matches. The length of the CDR3 is 15 residues. The full variable domain, its missing parts supplied by reference TRBV7-9 and TRBJ2-7, is DTGVSQNPRHKITKRGQNVTFRCDPISEHNRLYWYRQTLGQGPEFLTYFQNEAQLEKSRLLSDRFSAERPKGSFSTLEIQRTEQGDSAMYLCASSSGLAGAYEQYFGPGTRLTVT.

V and J are TRBV6-1 and TRBJ2-4, with TRBD2 as a possible D gene (5 bases). Germline-derived CDR1 and CDR2 are MNHNS and SASEGT. The CDR3 length is 14 residues. Trimming left V 7 bases short and J 3 bases short, with 13 bases between. The chain's CDR3 is CASIEGEDKNIQYF. The CDR3 region has the DNA TGTGCCAGCATTGAGGGAGAGGACAAAAACATTCAGTACTTC.

This clone has just a few counts. V gene TRBV4-1 combines with J gene TRBJ2-4; 7 positions match TRBD1. Germline V gene sequence: CDR1 MGHRA, CDR2 YSYEKL. The CDR3 is made up of 13 amino acids. The trim removed 0 bases at V and 11 bases at J, leaving 4 bases unmatched. The chain's CDR3 is CASSQDPDRFQYF. CDR3 nucleotide sequence: TGCGCCAGCAGCCAAGACCCGGACAGGTTTCAGTACTTC.

In its sample, this clone was seen a few times. The gene calls are TRBV28 and TRBJ2-1, with D possibly TRBD1 on 5 matching bases. V gave up 7 bases and J gave up 8 bases, with 12 bases separating them. In germline, CDR1 is MDHEN, CDR2 SYDVKM. The CDR3 consists of 12 residues. This CDR3 is CASTTARYEQFF. The CDR3 bases are TGTGCCAGCACGACAGCGAGGTATGAGCAGTTCTTC.

This clone was observed a handful of times. The germline gene is not matched at one end of the junction; a read error may be the cause. CDR3 bases: TGTGCTAGCAGCTTAGCCGGACAGGGGGCTAGGGAGCAGTTCTTC. Amino acid sequence: CASSLAGQGAREQFF. The chain recombines TRBV7-7 with TRBJ2-1; 11 bases are shared with TRBD1. This CDR3 is 15 amino acids long. CDR1 is SSHAT and CDR2 is FNYEAQ in the germline V gene (reference sequence).

The chain uses TRBV7-9 and TRBJ2-5, with D possibly TRBD2 on 5 matching bases. Germline V gene sequence: CDR1 SEHNR, CDR2 FQNEAQ (reference sequence). Trimming cost V 3 bases and J 5 bases, with 13 bases left between them. The CDR3 is 14 residues long. In DNA, the CDR3 is TGTGCCAGCAGCTTCGAGAGGGCCGGGGAGACCCAGTACTTC. It translates to CASSFERAGETQYF.

This clone was detected a few times. This chain uses TRBV5-1 with TRBJ2-7, with a possible D match to TRBD1 (5 bases). The CDR3 extends over 12 amino acids. Germline V CDR1 and CDR2: SGHRS, YFSETQ. Between the trimmed V and J ends, which lost 8 bases and 2 bases, there was a span of 11 bases. This CDR3 is CASGDSPYEQYF. In DNA, the CDR3 is TGCGCCAGTGGAGACAGTCCCTACGAGCAGTACTTC.

The chain is built from TRBV5-1 and TRBJ2-5; D may be TRBD1 (6 bases). This CDR3 is 13 amino acids long. Trimming took off 4 bases at V and 3 bases at J, with 10 bases between the two ends. Germline lookup yields CDR1 SGHRS and CDR2 YFSETQ. The CDR3 DNA sequence: TGCGCCAGCAGCCCGGGACAAGAAGAGACCCAGTACTTC. Amino acids: CASSPGQEETQYF. Full variable domain (remainder filled in from reference TRBV5-1 and TRBJ2-5): KAGVTQTPRYLIKTRGQQVTLSCSPISGHRSVSWYQQTPGQGLQFLFEYFSETQRNKGNFPGRFSGRQFSNSRSEMNVSTLELGDSALYLCASSPGQEETQYFGPGTRLLVL.

J is TRBJ2-1 and V is TRBV25-1, with TRBD2 identical over 8 bases. J gave up 3 bases and V 5 bases, and 3 bases lay outside the gene matches. The CDR3 consists of 14 residues. The germline V gene has CDR1 MGHDK and CDR2 SYGVNS. The CDR3 loop is CASSTSGLYNEQFF. CDR3 coding DNA: TGTGCCAGCAGTACTAGCGGACTCTACAATGAGCAGTTCTTC.

This clone has a handful of counts. The V gene is TRBV7-2, the J gene TRBJ1-5; D not certain. CDR1 is SGHTA, CDR2 FQGNSA, per germline. The ends were cut back, 1 base at V and 7 bases at J, with 8 bases in the middle. The CDR3 contains 13 residues. The CDR3, as DNA: TGTGCCAGCAGCTTAGTGGTACAACAGCCCCAGCATTTT. Its translation: CASSLVVQQPQHF.

The chain couples TRBV2 to TRBJ2-7; D might be TRBD1 (5 bases). The CDR3 spans 14 residues. Between the trimmed V and J ends, which lost 3 bases and 6 bases, there was a span of 15 bases. Germline V gene data show CDR1 as SNHLY and CDR2 as FYNNEI. The DNA of the CDR3 is TGTGCCAGCAGTGAGGTACAGGCTTTGAGCGAGCAGTACTTC. It codes for CASSEVQALSEQYF.

The rearrangement joins TRBV28 to TRBJ2-7; 7 nucleotides agree with TRBD2. CDR3 length equals 16 residues. Unmatched junction bases numbered 13, after V lost 4 bases and J lost 4 bases. The germline gives CDR1 MDHEN, CDR2 SYDVKM. The chain's CDR3 is CASSYERERRRYEQYF. Here the CDR3 DNA reads TGTGCCAGCAGTTACGAGCGGGAACGGAGGAGATACGAGCAGTACTTC.

This clone was detected a few times. The rearrangement uses TRBV7-8 and TRBJ1-1, with D perhaps matching TRBD1 (5 bases). CDR1 is SGHVS, CDR2 FQNEAQ, per germline. V was trimmed by 1 base and J by 8 bases, leaving 11 bases between them. The CDR3 extends over 13 amino acids. The CDR3 protein is CASSLDGGAEAFF. CDR3 DNA: TGTGCCAGCAGCTTAGACGGGGGAGCAGAAGCTTTCTTT.

This clone turned up a few times. The rearrangement uses TRBV29-1 and TRBJ1-2; D is unclear. This CDR3 has 15 residues. Trimming took 0 bases from V and 3 from J, leaving 14 bases between them. The germline CDR1 and CDR2 sequences are SQVTM and ANQGSEA. The CDR3 DNA reads as TGCAGCGTTGAAGAGATCGGCCCTGAGGACTATGGCTACACCTTC. Translating it yields CSVEEIGPEDYGYTF.

The genes are TRBV30 and TRBJ1-1; D possibly corresponds to TRBD1 (5 bases). Trimming cost V 2 bases and J 1 base, with 11 bases left between them. CDR1 and CDR2 (germline): GTSNPN, SVGIG (reference sequence). The CDR3 spans 14 residues. The CDR3 protein is CAWSYYTGNTEAFF. In DNA form, the CDR3 reads TGTGCCTGGAGTTACTATACAGGGAACACTGAAGCTTTCTTT.

This clone was detected a few times. The V gene is TRBV29-1, the J gene TRBJ1-2; D is unclear. V gave up 8 bases and J gave up 3 bases, with 19 bases separating them. The CDR3 consists of 14 residues. Per the germline V gene, CDR1 is SQVTM and CDR2 is ANQGSEA. CDR3 residues: CSSPSTEADYGYTF. In DNA, the CDR3 is TGCAGCTCACCATCCACGGAGGCAGACTATGGCTACACCTTC.

This chain links TRBV18 with TRBJ1-1; D gene uncertain. This CDR3 region has 13 residues. The V end lost 2 bases, the J end lost 1 base, and 5 bases lay between the germline ends. Germline values: CDR1 KGHSH, CDR2 LQKENI. CDR3 region: CASSPNTNTEAFF. In DNA form, the CDR3 reads TGTGCCAGCTCACCAAACACGAACACTGAAGCTTTCTTT.

This clone was counted between two and nine times. The rearrangement links TRBV7-2 to TRBJ1-2; tentative D call: TRBD1 (6 bases). CDR1 and CDR2 (germline): SGHTA, FQGNSA. V lost 7 bases, J lost 4 bases, and 13 bases lay in between. The CDR3 is 13 amino acids. CDR3 loop: CASTQGFGYGYTF. CDR3 in DNA: TGTGCCAGCACCCAGGGGTTTGGCTATGGCTACACCTTC. Variable domain in full (rest from reference TRBV7-2 and TRBJ1-2): GAGVSQSPSNKVTEKGKDVELRCDPISGHTALYWYRQSLGQGLEFLIYFQGNSAPDKSGLPSDRFSAERTGGSVSTLTIQRTQQEDSAVYLCASTQGFGYGYTFGSGTRLTVV.

The chain combines TRBV29-1 with TRBJ2-3, with D possibly TRBD1 on 5 matching bases. The V end was cut by 4 bases, the J end by 0 bases, with 8 bases between. Germline V lookup: CDR1 SQVTM, CDR2 ANQGSEA. This CDR3 contains 13 residues. The CDR3 protein is CSVGGGSTDTQYF. The DNA for the CDR3 is TGCAGCGTTGGGGGCGGAAGCACAGATACGCAGTATTTT.

This clone was detected a few times. The chain employs TRBV7-2 and TRBJ1-4, with TRBD1 as a possible D gene (5 bases). Germline V gene data show CDR1 as SGHTA and CDR2 as FQGNSA. This CDR3 spans 17 amino acids. V was shortened by 0 bases and J by 3 bases, with 14 bases between the two germline ends. The DNA for the CDR3 is TGTGCCAGCAGCTTAGCTCACATAGGGGAATCTAATGAAAAACTGTTTTTT. Its protein is CASSLAHIGESNEKLFF.

This clone has more than one count but fewer than ten. The V and J genes are TRBV27 and TRBJ2-6; tentative D call: TRBD2 (5 bases). V dropped 2 bases and J dropped 4 bases, with 9 bases sitting between them. Germline lookup yields CDR1 MNHEY and CDR2 SMNVEV (reference sequence). The CDR3 is 15 amino acids. CDR3 sequence (DNA): TGTGCCAGCAGTTTACACGGGAACGGGGCCAACGTCCTGACTTTC. It specifies CASSLHGNGANVLTF.